These 27 T cell receptor beta chains came from one sample sequenced in a study of shared clonotypes between healthy human individuals. The method was immunoSEQ multiplex PCR; TCRdb's version includes in-frame clones alone and lacks a portion of them. The table has 2,500,000 or so clones, roughly 92% seen once. Material for sequencing was naive CD4+ T cells sorted from blood. Subset meaning: CD45RA+ positively selected. These receptor sequences come from a man aged 18 to 30 in good health.

The gene calls are TRBV11-2 and TRBJ2-3, with 7 positions matching TRBD2. J was trimmed by 3 bases and V by 0 bases; bases with no gene match: 12. Germline assignment: CDR1 SGHAT and CDR2 FQNNGV. The CDR3 spans 18 residues. The CDR3: CASSLDGGGRRKTDTQYF. The CDR3 nucleotides are TGTGCCAGCAGCTTAGATGGGGGGGGTCGGCGAAAGACAGATACGCAGTATTTT.

The chain is built from TRBV4-1 and TRBJ2-7; 9 bases are shared with TRBD2. Germline V lookup: CDR1 MGHRA, CDR2 YSYEKL. V was clipped by 0 bases and J by 3 bases; unmatched bases: 6. The CDR3 contains 16 residues. The CDR3 loop reads CASSQEGLAGFYEQYF. For the CDR3, the DNA is TGCGCCAGCAGCCAAGAAGGCCTAGCGGGGTTCTACGAGCAGTACTTC.

As concerns this clone: At one of its ends the junction is not consistent with the germline gene, which may arise from a read error. The chain employs TRBV7-7 and TRBJ2-5; TRBD2 is a possible D gene (6 bases). The V gene's germline CDR1 is SSHAT and CDR2 FNYEAQ (reference sequence). The length of the CDR3 is 13 residues. CDR3 region: CASSLGGVETQYF. In nucleotides, the CDR3 is TGTGCTAGCAGCTTAGGAGGGGTTGAGACCCAGTACTTC.

V usage is TRBV5-4 and J usage is TRBJ2-7, with a weak D call TRBD1 (5 bases). Germline assignment: CDR1 SGHNT and CDR2 YYREEE (reference sequence). Trimming took off 0 bases at V and 2 bases at J, with 15 bases between the two ends. This CDR3 has 16 amino acids. The DNA of the CDR3 is TGTGCCAGCAGCTTGGTAGGGAAGGGGCACACCTACGAGCAGTACTTC. Its translation is CASSLVGKGHTYEQYF.

The chain combines TRBV6-5 with TRBJ1-3, with 8 bases fitting TRBD1. The J segment lost 0 bases and the V segment lost 5 bases, leaving 3 bases of the junction unmatched. The CDR3 has 15 residues. CDR1 MNHEY and CDR2 SVGAGI come from the germline V gene. CDR3: CASSQGAPSGNTIYF. The CDR3 DNA sequence: TGTGCCAGCAGTCAGGGGGCTCCCTCTGGAAACACCATATATTTT.

The chain links TRBV11-2 to TRBJ1-1; 9 positions match TRBD1. In germline, CDR1 is SGHAT, CDR2 FQNNGV. J lost 7 bases, V lost 2 bases, and 20 bases had no gene match. CDR3 length: 19 amino acids. The CDR3 coding sequence is TGTGCCAGCAGCTTAAGGCTCCTGCTGGACAGGGGAGGAATGGGTGAAGCTTTCTTT. This sequence encodes CASSLRLLLDRGGMGEAFF.

On this clone: Other DNA sequences within the sample encode an identical CDR3. V is TRBV6-5 and J is TRBJ2-2; D perhaps matches TRBD1 (5 bases). Germline CDR1 and CDR2: MNHEY and SVGAGI. V was trimmed by 2 bases and J by 4 bases, leaving 11 bases between them. This CDR3 has 15 amino acids. The CDR3 sequence: CASSYAGIGTGELFF. CDR3 DNA sequence: TGTGCCAGCAGTTACGCAGGGATCGGCACCGGGGAGCTGTTTTTT.

This clone was picked up a small number of times. The chain has TRBV30 and TRBJ2-7; the D gene is possibly TRBD1 (6 bases). The CDR3 is made up of 12 amino acids. Germline V gene sequence: CDR1 GTSNPN, CDR2 SVGIG (reference sequence). V lost 4 bases, J lost 4 bases, and 11 bases lay in between. Here the CDR3 reads CAWTQGIYEQYF. CDR3 sequence (DNA): TGTGCCTGGACTCAGGGGATTTACGAGCAGTACTTC.

This clone was seen a single time. This chain links TRBV4-1 with TRBJ2-3; D may be TRBD2 (5 bases). Germline loops: CDR1 MGHRA, CDR2 YSYEKL. The CDR3 runs 14 residues. V was trimmed by 1 base and J by 7 bases, leaving 12 bases between them. The CDR3 nucleotides are TGCGCCAGCAGCCAAGTGCGGGTCGGGAATACGCAGTATTTT. This sequence encodes CASSQVRVGNTQYF.

The chain combines TRBV5-6 with TRBJ2-7; 7 nucleotides align to TRBD1. With V trimmed by 1 base and J by 4 bases, 8 bases remained unmatched. The germline CDR1 and CDR2 sequences are SGHDT and YYEEEE. The CDR3 sequence is 15 residues long. The CDR3 DNA follows: TGTGCCAGCAGCTTGCGGGACAGACCTTTTTACGAGCAGTACTTC. Its translation: CASSLRDRPFYEQYF.

This chain joins TRBV27 and TRBJ1-6, with D possibly matching TRBD1 (6 bases). The V end was cut by 2 bases, the J end by 0 bases, with 17 bases between. The CDR3 is 19 residues long. Per germline, CDR1 MNHEY and CDR2 SMNVEV (reference sequence). CDR3 loop: CASSLTGTPISSYNSPLHF. CDR3 nucleotides: TGTGCCAGCAGTTTAACCGGGACACCTATTAGCTCCTATAATTCACCCCTCCACTTT.

As for this clone: Other DNA sequences within the sample encode an identical CDR3. This chain connects TRBV4-1 to TRBJ1-4, with D possibly matching TRBD1 (5 bases). V was clipped by 3 bases and J by 5 bases, with 13 bases between them. Per the germline V gene, CDR1 is MGHRA and CDR2 is YSYEKL. CDR3 length: 15 amino acids. CDR3 DNA sequence: TGCGCCAGCAGCCAGGTCGGGACGGCGAATGAAAAACTGTTTTTT. Translated: CASSQVGTANEKLFF.

The chain joins TRBV11-2 to TRBJ1-2; D is undetermined. Between the trimmed V and J ends, which lost 2 bases and 8 bases, there was a span of 18 bases. CDR3 length equals 15 residues. Germline V lookup: CDR1 SGHAT, CDR2 FQNNGV. CDR3 amino acids: CASSLTRAAREGYTF. The CDR3 nucleotides are TGTGCCAGCAGCTTAACAAGGGCGGCAAGAGAAGGCTACACCTTC.

This clone was observed a single time. This chain joins TRBV5-4 and TRBJ2-2; 12 bases map to TRBD1. V shed 4 bases, J shed 5 bases, and the junction held 9 bases outside the gene matches. This CDR3 is 17 amino acids long. Germline V lookup: CDR1 SGHNT, CDR2 YYREEE (reference sequence). This CDR3 reads CASSAPGTGGWTGELFF. The CDR3 coding sequence is TGTGCCAGCAGCGCCCCCGGGACAGGGGGCTGGACCGGGGAGCTGTTTTTT.

The chain joins TRBV11-2 to TRBJ2-7, with 10 nucleotides matching TRBD2. J gave up 3 bases and V 5 bases, and 7 bases lay outside the gene matches. The CDR3 totals 15 residues. Germline V CDR1 and CDR2: SGHAT, FQNNGV. The CDR3 protein is CASSSLAGADYEQYF. The CDR3 coding sequence is TGTGCCAGCAGCAGTCTAGCGGGAGCTGACTACGAGCAGTACTTC.

This clone was seen only a few times. The genes are TRBV6-5 and TRBJ1-5, with D possibly matching TRBD1 (5 bases). The CDR3 sequence is 15 residues long. Germline V CDR1 and CDR2: MNHEY, SVGAGI. Trimming removed 0 bases at V and 1 base at J, with 7 bases between. CDR3: CASSYSRQSNQPQHF. The CDR3 DNA sequence: TGTGCCAGCAGTTACTCGAGACAGAGCAATCAGCCCCAGCATTTT.

V and J are TRBV5-1 and TRBJ1-1; D remains unclear. The V end lost 0 bases, the J end lost 3 bases, and 15 bases lay between the germline ends. Germline V lookup: CDR1 SGHRS, CDR2 YFSETQ. The CDR3 contains 16 residues. This CDR3 reads CASSLAAGGYYTEAFF. CDR3 coding DNA: TGCGCCAGCAGCTTGGCGGCAGGTGGGTATTACACTGAAGCTTTCTTT.

About this clone itself: This sample also contains other DNA sequences that code for the same CDR3. The rearrangement links TRBV4-1 to TRBJ2-3; TRBD2 is a possible D gene (6 bases). Germline V gene lookup returns CDR1 MGHRA and CDR2 YSYEKL. The CDR3 spans 16 residues. V shed 0 bases and J shed 1 base, with 11 bases lying between them. The CDR3 protein is CASSQEGGMGTDTQYF. CDR3 bases: TGCGCCAGCAGCCAAGAAGGCGGGATGGGCACAGATACGCAGTATTTT.

The chain joins TRBV21-1 to TRBJ1-5. TRBV21-1 is termed a pseudogene. This CDR3 has 15 residues. The CDR3 bases are TGTGCCAGCAGCAAAGAAGGGGGGTCCTGTCAGCCCCAGCATTTT. Protein sequence: CASSKEGGSCQPQHF.

The CDR3 DNA sequence: TGTGCCAGTAGTCTAGCGCGACAAGAGACCCAGTACTTC. Protein: CASSLARQETQYF. The V and J genes are TRBV19 and TRBJ2-5; weak D call: TRBD2 (6 bases). CDR3 size: 13 residues. V lost 5 bases and J lost 2, with 9 bases in between. CDR1 and CDR2 from the germline V gene are LNHDA and SQIVND (reference sequence).

The V and J genes are TRBV19 and TRBJ1-2, with a possible D match to TRBD1 (5 bases). This CDR3 contains 14 residues. Deletions cut 7 bases from V and 8 bases from J, with 20 bases between. Germline lookup yields CDR1 LNHDA and CDR2 SQIVND (reference sequence). The CDR3 is CASISWDFEGGYTF. CDR3 nucleotide sequence: TGTGCCAGTATATCCTGGGACTTCGAGGGAGGCTACACCTTC.

Here the CDR3 DNA reads TGTGCCAGCACCCAGGGGGGTTCCTACGAGCAGTACTTC. Translating gives CASTQGGSYEQYF. V gene TRBV5-6 combines with J gene TRBJ2-7, with D possibly TRBD1 on 7 matching bases. This CDR3 contains 13 residues. Trimming cost V 6 bases and J 1 base, with 11 bases left between them. From germline, CDR1 is SGHDT and CDR2 YYEEEE.

This clone has a single count. CDR3 protein: CASSLGGGSGGTDTQYF. CDR3 sequence (DNA): TGTGCCAGCAGCTTAGGCGGGGGGTCAGGGGGCACAGATACGCAGTATTTT. This chain links TRBV11-2 with TRBJ2-3; 8 bases map to TRBD2. CDR1 is SGHAT, CDR2 FQNNGV, per germline. The CDR3 sequence is 17 residues long. After removal of 1 base from V and 1 base from J, the junction contained 7 bases not matched to a gene.

The genes are TRBV5-1 and TRBJ1-2; D gene unclear. V was pared by 0 bases and J by 4 bases, with 7 bases between. Germline assignment: CDR1 SGHRS and CDR2 YFSETQ. The CDR3 extends over 13 amino acids. The CDR3: CASSLASSYGYTF. Written as DNA, the CDR3 is TGCGCCAGCAGCTTGGCCTCTTCCTATGGCTACACCTTC.

This clone was counted once. The same CDR3 is also encoded by other DNA sequences in this sample. The chain is built from TRBV6-6 and TRBJ1-3; D is ambiguous. The CDR3 loop spans 16 amino acids. V lost 4 bases, J lost 0 bases, and 13 bases lay in between. Germline CDR1 and CDR2: MNHNY and SVGAGI (reference sequence). The CDR3 protein is CASSSTGRSSGNTIYF. The CDR3 region has the DNA TGTGCCAGCAGTTCCACCGGACGGTCCTCTGGAAACACCATATATTTT.

The rearrangement uses TRBV5-6 and TRBJ1-6, with TRBD1 identical over 8 bases. CDR3 length: 16 amino acids. V was clipped by 7 bases and J by 4 bases; unmatched bases: 10. Germline V gene sequence: CDR1 SGHDT, CDR2 YYEEEE. The DNA for the CDR3 is TGTGCCAGCGCTGCGCGACAGGGGAAATATAATTCACCCCTCCACTTT. This encodes CASAARQGKYNSPLHF.

Regarding this clone: In the same sample, other DNA sequences code for this CDR3. This rearrangement joins TRBV5-4 to TRBJ1-2; D gene unclear. Trimming removed 0 bases at V and 8 bases at J, with 11 bases between. Per the germline V gene, CDR1 is SGHNT and CDR2 is YYREEE (reference sequence). The CDR3 consists of 13 residues. The CDR3 DNA follows: TGTGCCAGCAGCTTGGCCGGAGGGAACGGCTACACCTTC. It specifies CASSLAGGNGYTF. The full variable domain, rest sourced from reference TRBV5-4 and TRBJ1-2, is ETGVTQSPTHLIKTRGQQVTLRCSSQSGHNTVSWYQQALGQGPQFIFQYYREEENGRGNFPPRFSGLQFPNYSSELNVNALELDDSALYLCASSLAGGNGYTFGSGTRLTVV.